This T cell receptor beta chain was sequenced in a study of T cell changes during pregnancy in multiple sclerosis. Using immunoSEQ multiplex PCR, the repertoire was profiled, and TCRdb retains in-frame clones only, with some absent. In the table there are roughly 45,000 clones, just over 90% of which are singletons. In germline, CDR1 is SEHNR, CDR2 FQNEAQ (reference sequence). Trimming removed 1 base at V and 8 bases at J, with 14 bases between. The CDR3 extends over 14 amino acids. This chain links TRBV7-9 with TRBJ1-2; the D gene is possibly TRBD1 (6 bases). The receptor was isolated from a female donor with multiple sclerosis, enrolled in a pregnancy study. This sample comprised CD8+ T cells from peripheral blood mononuclear cells, obtained after pregnancy. CDR3 sequence (DNA): TGTGCCAGCAGCTTAGTGGGGGCAGGGGAAGGCTACACCTTC. Its translation: CASSLVGAGEGYTF.